This T cell receptor beta chain was sequenced in a study of blood T cell repertoires in COVID-19. Whole-study context: Acute and convalescent COVID-19 samples came from the United States, Italy and Spain. Sources were T cells, B-cell-depleted T cells, or PBMCs; the material itself was cDNA or gDNA.

Original handling: Reference gene primer amplification gave estimated nucleated cell counts. TCRdb's copy holds only in-frame clones and misses some; the assay was immunoSEQ multiplex PCR. V, J and clone size derive from that table, while D and trimming were established from the DNA sequence. The repertoire holds some 320,000 clones, with under 90% as singletons. CDR3 length: 14 amino acids. Losses at the gene ends were 8 bases for V and 4 bases for J; bases not matched to a gene: 10. Germline assignment: CDR1 LNHDA and CDR2 SQIVND (reference sequence). Sequences were obtained from peripheral blood. The clonotype originates from a woman aged 30 to 39 with COVID-19, enrolled during active disease. V and J are TRBV19 and TRBJ1-2; 7 bases are shared with TRBD1. The CDR3 region has the DNA TGTGCCAGTCGCGTTACAGGGGATTTCTATGGCTACACCTTC. Its protein is CASRVTGDFYGYTF.